These 19 T cell receptor beta chains originate from one sample sequenced in a study of tumor-infiltrating lymphocytes in primary liver carcinoma. From around 500 ng of total RNA, TCR beta-specific cDNA was reverse-transcribed using a constant-region primer. Libraries for TCR beta were built through three nested multiplex PCR rounds, which together made up a slightly modified ARM-PCR procedure. For approximately 11 cycles apiece, the opening two PCR rounds ran with TRBV1-TRBV30 forward primers and a C-beta reverse primer. TCRdb fed the multiplex PCR reads into MiXCR, producing one record per CDR3 protein. Of 300,000 to 400,000 distinct CDR3 sequences in the sample, roughly two thirds were seen once. RNA was extracted from whole blood without cell sorting, alongside germline DNA. Sequencing used peripheral blood. The receptors here all came from a man aged 35-49 years with primary liver carcinoma and hepatitis B virus infection.

As regards this clonotype: Germline is not matched at one junction end, which may reflect a read error. The V call is TRBV6-2 or TRBV6-3, the J call TRBJ1-1, with 8 bases aligning to TRBD1. Per germline, CDR1 MNHEY and CDR2 SVGEGT. The CDR3 covers 16 residues. The CDR3 sequence: CASSYGSAGGETETFF. The CDR3 DNA is TGTGCCAGCAGTTACGGTAGCGCAGGGGGCGAAACTGAAACTTTCTTT.

This clonotype was seen at least ten times. J is TRBJ2-5 and V is TRBV12-3 or TRBV12-4, with D tentatively TRBD1 or TRBD2 (5 bases each). With 5 bases removed from V and 5 bases from J, the gap between germline ends came to 15 bases. The CDR3 covers 14 residues. The CDR3 spells CASSNRDRLETQYF. The CDR3 nucleotides are TGTGCCAGCAGTAACCGGGACCGTCTTGAGACCCAGTACTTC.

This chain uses TRBV10-1 with TRBJ1-1, with D unclear. Germline-derived CDR1 and CDR2 are WNHNN and SYGVQD (reference sequence). The CDR3 is made up of 13 amino acids. Between the trimmed V and J ends, which lost 4 bases and 1 base, there was a span of 7 bases. The CDR3 bases are TGCGCCAGCAGTGTCGGAGGGAACACTGAAGCTTTCTTT. Encoded protein: CASSVGGNTEAFF.

As regards this clonotype: A read error may explain this, as a much larger clone is one base away. V usage is TRBV6-2 or TRBV6-3 and J usage is TRBJ2-1; the D gene is possibly TRBD1 (5 bases). The CDR3 has 12 residues. CDR1 is MNHEY, CDR2 SVGEGT, per germline. The CDR3 bases are TGTGGCAGCAGTTACGCAGGGTTTGAGCAGTTCTTC. Translation gives CGSSYAGFEQFF.

Comments on this clonotype: Since a much larger clone is just one base distant, this may be a read error. No conserved phenylalanine or tryptophan ends this CDR3, so it is likely a read error. This chain connects TRBV12-3 or TRBV12-4 to TRBJ1-4; D not resolved. Trimming shortened V by 2 bases and J by 11 bases, and 15 bases separated the two germline ends. This CDR3 has 14 amino acids. CDR3 sequence reads: CASSLTSISGKLFS. As DNA, the CDR3 is TGTGCCAGCAGTTTAACTAGCATATCCGGGAAACTGTTTTCT.

This clonotype appeared many times. The CDR3 protein is CASSGLADYQETQYF. In DNA, the CDR3 is TGCGCCAGCTCCGGACTAGCGGATTACCAAGAGACCCAGTACTTC. V and J are TRBV5-1 and TRBJ2-5, with 10 bases identical to TRBD2. There are 15 residues in the CDR3. The germline CDR1 and CDR2 sequences are SGHRS and YFSETQ. With V trimmed by 7 bases and J by 0 bases, 6 bases remained unmatched. Complete variable domain (other parts from reference TRBV5-1 and TRBJ2-5): KAGVTQTPRYLIKTRGQQVTLSCSPISGHRSVSWYQQTPGQGLQFLFEYFSETQRNKGNFPGRFSGRQFSNSRSEMNVSTLELGDSALYLCASSGLADYQETQYFGPGTRLLVL.

On this clonotype itself: A read error may be the cause here, since a much bigger clone is one base away. The chain combines TRBV4-3 with TRBJ1-2, with D unresolved. The germline CDR1 and CDR2 sequences are LGHNA and YSLEER. CDR3 length: 14 amino acids. This chain's CDR3 is CANSQERQLYGYTF. The DNA for the CDR3 is TGCGCCAACAGCCAAGAACGGCAGTTGTATGGCTACACCTTC.

The chain uses TRBV11-1 and TRBJ2-7, with 7 bases aligning to TRBD1. Per germline, CDR1 SGHAT and CDR2 FQDESV (reference sequence). This CDR3 has 16 amino acids. The V segment lost 5 bases and the J segment 9 bases; nucleotides outside the gene matches: 19. The CDR3 DNA is TGTGCCAGCAGCGATCGGACAGGTGGGGTTGCCTATGGGCAGTACTTC. Its translation is CASSDRTGGVAYGQYF. Looking up the rest from reference TRBV11-1 and TRBJ2-7 gives the full variable domain: EAEVAQSPRYKITEKSQAVAFWCDPISGHATLYWYRQILGQGPELLVQFQDESVVDDSQLPKDRFSAERLKGVDSTLKIQPAELGDSAMYLCASSDRTGGVAYGQYFGPGTRLTVT.

The CDR3: CAWEDQWADEQYF. CDR3 DNA sequence: TGTGCCTGGGAGGACCAGTGGGCCGACGAGCAGTACTTC. The gene calls are TRBV30 and TRBJ2-7; no firm D call. Germline V gives CDR1 GTSNPN, CDR2 SVGIG (reference sequence). This CDR3 is 13 amino acids long. Trimming shortened V by 5 bases and J by 5 bases, and 16 bases separated the two germline ends.

This clonotype was seen a few times. The junction and the germline gene differ at one end; a read error may be behind it. The chain recombines TRBV29-1 with TRBJ2-7; D is perhaps TRBD1 (6 bases). The CDR3 covers 13 residues. The germline V gene has CDR1 SQVTM and CDR2 ANQGSEA. CDR3 region: CSVQGTLSCEQYF. In DNA, the CDR3 is TGCAGCGTCCAGGGGACGCTCTCCTGCGAGCAGTACTTC.

Note on this clonotype: A much larger clone lies a single base off, so this may be a read error. The CDR3 ends on some other residue instead of the conserved phenylalanine or tryptophan, so this is likely a read error. The V and J genes are TRBV29-1 and TRBJ2-1; the D call may be TRBD1 or TRBD2 (6 bases each). The V gene's germline CDR1 is SQVTM and CDR2 ANQGSEA. The CDR3 sequence is 13 residues long. V gave up 5 bases and J gave up 8 bases, with 16 bases separating them. CDR3 residues: CSVTKGGVDEQFL. In nucleotides, the CDR3 is TGCAGCGTTACTAAGGGGGGCGTGGATGAGCAGTTCTTA.

The V gene is TRBV7-8, the J gene TRBJ2-5, with 9 positions matching TRBD2. The CDR3 loop spans 18 amino acids. Germline assignment: CDR1 SGHVS and CDR2 FQNEAQ. Losses at the gene ends were 3 bases for V and 2 bases for J; bases not matched to a gene: 13. Here the CDR3 DNA reads TGTGCCAGCAGCTTCGACAACAGGGCGGGGGGGGGGCAAGAGACCCAGTACTTC. This codes for CASSFDNRAGGGQETQYF.

The chain couples TRBV5-1 to TRBJ1-4, with D possibly being TRBD1 (6 bases). Germline V lookup: CDR1 SGHRS, CDR2 YFSETQ. The CDR3 totals 15 residues. V lost 4 bases to trimming and J lost 3 bases, with 13 bases between them. The CDR3 DNA sequence: TGCGCCAGCAGCGCTCAACAGGGTCCTAATGAAAAACTGTTTTTT. It is translated as CASSAQQGPNEKLFF.

This rearrangement joins TRBV29-1 to TRBJ2-7; 9 bases line up with TRBD2. The ends lost 6 bases at V and 2 bases at J; junction bases unmatched: 5. Germline V gene lookup returns CDR1 SQVTM and CDR2 ANQGSEA. This CDR3 contains 13 residues. CDR3 DNA sequence: TGCAGCGTCCAAGTAGCGGGAGCCTACGAGCAGTACTTC. This sequence encodes CSVQVAGAYEQYF.

Many counts were recorded for this clonotype. The genes are TRBV11-2 and TRBJ2-7, with 8 bases aligning to TRBD1. CDR1 SGHAT and CDR2 FQNNGV come from the germline V gene. This CDR3 comprises 15 residues. J lost 5 bases, V lost 2 bases, and 8 bases had no gene match. Here the CDR3 reads CASSLSGRGLDEQYF. Written as DNA, the CDR3 is TGTGCCAGCAGCTTATCGGGCAGGGGGCTTGACGAGCAGTACTTC.

This clonotype was counted at least ten times. The chain joins TRBV29-1 to TRBJ2-7; D perhaps matches TRBD1 (7 bases). CDR1 and CDR2 (germline): SQVTM, ANQGSEA. The V and J ends lost 3 bases and 4 bases respectively, with 16 bases between them. The CDR3 contains 14 residues. In DNA, the CDR3 is TGCAGCGTTGAGCGGCAGGGGGGTGGTTACGAGCAGTACTTC. Translating it yields CSVERQGGGYEQYF.

In this sample, this clonotype turned up a few times. The gene calls are TRBV28 and TRBJ2-1; D is unclear. Germline V lookup: CDR1 MDHEN, CDR2 SYDVKM. CDR3 length: 14 residues. The V gene lost 7 bases and the J gene lost 1 base, with 11 bases spanning the gap. The CDR3 spells CASTLRRSYNEQFF. CDR3 nucleotide sequence: TGTGCCAGCACCCTTAGACGGTCCTACAATGAGCAGTTCTTC.

This clonotype has a count of ten or more. The V call is TRBV6-2 or TRBV6-3, the J call TRBJ2-7; 15 bases are a match to TRBD2. V shed 6 bases, J shed 0 bases, and the junction held 3 bases outside the gene matches. CDR1 is MNHEY, CDR2 SVGEGT, per germline. CDR3 length: 16 amino acids. Here the CDR3 DNA reads TGTGCCAGCAGAGGGACTAGCGGGAGGAGCTCCTACGAGCAGTACTTC. Translating gives CASRGTSGRSSYEQYF.

The J gene is TRBJ2-5, the V gene TRBV5-1, with D possibly being TRBD2 (5 bases). The ends were cut back, 0 bases at V and 3 bases at J, with 9 bases in the middle. Germline lookup yields CDR1 SGHRS and CDR2 YFSETQ. The CDR3 is 14 residues long. CDR3: CASSLAFGEETQYF. The CDR3 DNA sequence: TGCGCCAGCAGCTTGGCCTTCGGGGAAGAGACCCAGTACTTC.